The 20 T cell receptor beta chains below come from one sample, sequenced in a study of response to subunit inactivated influenza vaccine. TCRdb re-derived calls from the RT-PCR reads in MiXCR, one entry per CDR3 protein. The data contain roughly 500,000 distinct CDR3 sequences, 16% of them singletons. This specimen was CD4+ T cells sorted from PBMCs, taken less than 30 months after vaccination. The origin of the receptors is a man aged 50 to 75 who received an inactivated influenza vaccine.

Only a few counts were recorded for this clonotype. The CDR3 region has the DNA TGTGCCAGCAGCCGGCGGTCGGGAGGCAACGAGCAGTACTTC. Protein sequence: CASSRRSGGNEQYF. The chain couples TRBV7-9 to TRBJ2-7, with TRBD2 matching 7 bases. The CDR3 covers 14 residues. V trimming: 5 bases; J trimming: 5 bases; junction bases outside the gene matches: 9. Germline assignment: CDR1 SEHNR and CDR2 FQNEAQ (reference sequence). The whole variable domain, filled in from reference TRBV7-9 and TRBJ2-7, reads DTGVSQNPRHKITKRGQNVTFRCDPISEHNRLYWYRQTLGQGPEFLTYFQNEAQLEKSRLLSDRFSAERPKGSFSTLEIQRTEQGDSAMYLCASSRRSGGNEQYFGPGTRLTVT.

This clonotype was observed at least ten times. The genes are TRBV12-3 or TRBV12-4 and TRBJ1-5; 7 bases match TRBD1. CDR3 length equals 17 residues. The J segment lost 3 bases and the V segment lost 1 base, leaving 9 bases of the junction unmatched. CDR3 coding DNA: TGTGCCAGCAGTTTAGGAGACAGGGACGGAGACAATCAGCCCCAGCATTTT. Amino acid sequence: CASSLGDRDGDNQPQHF.

Written as DNA, the CDR3 is TGTGCCAGCAGGACAGGGAAGAACACCATATATTTT. It translates to CASRTGKNTIYF. This chain joins TRBV6-1 and TRBJ1-3, with 7 bases aligning to TRBD1. Trimming cost V 6 bases and J 7 bases; bases outside gene matches: 3. The CDR3 has 12 amino acids. CDR1 is MNHNS and CDR2 is SASEGT in the germline V gene.

This clonotype has more than one count but fewer than ten. The rearrangement links TRBV11-2 to TRBJ2-7; no clear D. Trimming cost V 5 bases and J 2 bases, with 13 bases left between them. Germline CDR1 is SGHAT and CDR2 is FQNNGV. CDR3 length: 14 residues. In DNA form, the CDR3 reads TGTGCCAGCAGCCCCAGCCGAGTTCCCTACGAGCAGTACTTC. This translates into CASSPSRVPYEQYF. The full variable domain, its missing parts supplied by reference TRBV11-2 and TRBJ2-7, is EAGVAQSPRYKIIEKRQSVAFWCNPISGHATLYWYQQILGQGPKLLIQFQNNGVVDDSQLPKDRFSAERLKGVDSTLKIQPAKLEDSAVYLCASSPSRVPYEQYFGPGTRLTVT.

This chain links TRBV5-1 with TRBJ2-1; TRBD2 aligns across 7 bases. The CDR3 has 16 residues. Germline V gene data show CDR1 as SGHRS and CDR2 as YFSETQ. Unmatched junction bases numbered 5, after V lost 0 bases and J lost 2 bases. This chain's CDR3 is CASSLDPGGAYNEQFF. The CDR3 nucleotides read TGCGCCAGCAGCTTGGATCCGGGAGGCGCCTACAATGAGCAGTTCTTC.

The genes are TRBV5-1 and TRBJ2-5; the match to TRBD2 covers 9 bases. The CDR3 totals 13 residues. CDR1 SGHRS and CDR2 YFSETQ come from the germline V gene. The J segment lost 4 bases and the V segment lost 9 bases, leaving 7 bases of the junction unmatched. CDR3 sequence reads: CATQAGGGETQYF. As DNA, the CDR3 is TGCGCCACCCAAGCGGGAGGTGGAGAGACCCAGTACTTC.

This clonotype has a handful of counts. The chain is built from TRBV6-5 and TRBJ2-4; 7 bases agree with TRBD2. The J segment lost 2 bases and the V segment lost 2 bases, leaving 9 bases of the junction unmatched. Germline V CDR1 and CDR2: MNHEY, SVGAGI. This CDR3 has 17 residues. CDR3 coding DNA: TGTGCCAGCAGTTACCGGGCTGGAGCGGGACCCAAAAACATTCAGTACTTC. Amino acid sequence: CASSYRAGAGPKNIQYF.

This clonotype was counted many times. The chain uses TRBV7-9 and TRBJ2-7, with 7 bases identical to TRBD1. CDR3 size: 14 residues. V lost 0 bases and J lost 10; bases outside the gene matches: 9. Germline CDR1 is SEHNR and CDR2 is FQNEAQ (reference sequence). CDR3 DNA sequence: TGTGCCAGCAGCTTAGCAACTCAAACAGGGGTACAGTACTTC. Protein: CASSLATQTGVQYF.

This clonotype was seen a few times. The rearrangement joins TRBV20-1 to TRBJ2-7, with TRBD1 as a possible D gene (6 bases). V shed 6 bases and J shed 1 base, with 10 bases lying between them. The CDR3 is made up of 12 amino acids. The germline gives CDR1 DFQATT, CDR2 SNEGSKA (reference sequence). Here the CDR3 DNA reads TGCAGTGCGTACAGGGATTCCTACGAGCAGTACTTC. It codes for CSAYRDSYEQYF.

This clonotype appeared many times. This chain connects TRBV20-1 to TRBJ2-5, with D hard to call. Germline CDR1 DFQATT, CDR2 SNEGSKA (reference sequence). The V gene lost 0 bases and the J gene lost 3 bases, with 8 bases spanning the gap. This CDR3 contains 13 residues. The CDR3 DNA sequence: TGCAGTGCTAGAGATTTAGCCAAAGAGACCCAGTACTTC. It codes for CSARDLAKETQYF.

J is TRBJ2-2 and V is TRBV4-2; D unresolved. Germline V gene data show CDR1 as LGHNA and CDR2 as YNFKEQ. V was shortened by 3 bases and J by 8 bases, with 13 bases between the two germline ends. There are 14 residues in the CDR3. The CDR3 region has the DNA TGTGCCAGCAGCCAGTCGGTGTCCCTTGGGGAGCTGTTTTTT. Encoded protein: CASSQSVSLGELFF.

This chain links TRBV20-1 with TRBJ2-3; weak D call: TRBD1 (6 bases). The CDR3 length is 14 residues. Germline assignment: CDR1 DFQATT and CDR2 SNEGSKA (reference sequence). The V and J ends lost 6 bases and 0 bases respectively, with 13 bases between them. The CDR3 here is CSAGTGTSTDTQYF. The CDR3 DNA follows: TGCAGTGCCGGGACCGGGACAAGCACAGATACGCAGTATTTT.

This clonotype showed up just a few times. CDR3 loop: CASSLAGALNTEAFF. The CDR3 coding sequence is TGTGCCAGCAGTTTAGCGGGGGCCTTGAACACTGAAGCTTTCTTT. V is TRBV12-3 or TRBV12-4 and J is TRBJ1-1; D might be TRBD1 (6 bases). Trimming removed 0 bases from V and 0 bases from J, with 8 bases in between. CDR3 length equals 15 residues.

This clonotype turned up a few times. The chain uses TRBV10-3 and TRBJ2-1; 7 bases map to TRBD2. Germline CDR1 is ENHRY and CDR2 is SYGVKD. V lost 7 bases, J lost 0 bases, and 6 bases stayed unmatched. The CDR3 is made up of 15 amino acids. The CDR3 spells CAIMSSGASYNEQFF. In DNA, the CDR3 is TGTGCCATCATGTCGAGCGGGGCCTCCTACAATGAGCAGTTCTTC.

This clonotype occurred a few times. CDR3 coding DNA: TGTGCCAGCAGTAACACCGGGACAGGGGATTCACCCCTCCACTTT. Amino acid sequence: CASSNTGTGDSPLHF. The chain combines TRBV6-5 with TRBJ1-6, with 10 bases identical to TRBD1. In germline, CDR1 is MNHEY, CDR2 SVGAGI. This CDR3 has 15 residues. Germline trimming cut 5 bases from V and 8 bases from J; bases unmatched to any gene: 6.

This clonotype has just a few counts. The chain couples TRBV25-1 to TRBJ1-1; D is perhaps TRBD1 (5 bases). With 2 bases removed from V and 4 bases from J, the gap between germline ends came to 11 bases. The CDR3 is 14 residues long. Germline values: CDR1 MGHDK, CDR2 SYGVNS. In nucleotides, the CDR3 is TGTGCCAGCAGTGAAACGGGGGTCAGCACTGAAGCTTTCTTT. The encoded protein is CASSETGVSTEAFF.

This rearrangement joins TRBV20-1 to TRBJ2-7; 8 bases align to TRBD2. The germline V gene encodes CDR1 DFQATT and CDR2 SNEGSKA (reference sequence). Trimming at V came to 0 bases and at J to 3 bases, leaving 19 bases not matched to a gene. This CDR3 contains 19 residues. The CDR3 sequence is CSAREVRRVLSGSGYEQYF. The CDR3 DNA reads as TGCAGTGCTAGAGAGGTGCGGCGGGTCCTAAGCGGGAGTGGCTACGAGCAGTACTTC.

This chain connects TRBV6-1 to TRBJ2-7; 8 nucleotides align to TRBD2. This CDR3 has 15 amino acids. Germline V gene lookup returns CDR1 MNHNS and CDR2 SASEGT. J lost 5 bases, V lost 6 bases, and 12 bases had no gene match. For the CDR3, the DNA is TGTGCCAGCAGAAAAGCCTATAGCGGGATAAACGAGCAGTACTTC. Amino acids: CASRKAYSGINEQYF.

The chain links TRBV7-9 to TRBJ2-6; D is unclear. The germline V gene has CDR1 SEHNR and CDR2 FQNEAQ (reference sequence). This CDR3 has 13 amino acids. Trimming left V 1 base short and J 11 bases short, with 9 bases between. Here the CDR3 DNA reads TGTGCCAGCAGCTTAGACAGTAGGGACGTCCTGACTTTC. It translates to CASSLDSRDVLTF.

This clonotype was counted at least ten times. The CDR3 DNA is TGTGCCACCAGTGACACCCGGGGTGGAAACGAGCAGTACTTC. Protein sequence: CATSDTRGGNEQYF. The J gene is TRBJ2-7, the V gene TRBV24-1; the D gene is possibly TRBD2 (5 bases). There are 14 residues in the CDR3. V was trimmed by 4 bases and J by 5 bases, leaving 14 bases between them. Germline V gene sequence: CDR1 KGHDR, CDR2 SFDVKD.